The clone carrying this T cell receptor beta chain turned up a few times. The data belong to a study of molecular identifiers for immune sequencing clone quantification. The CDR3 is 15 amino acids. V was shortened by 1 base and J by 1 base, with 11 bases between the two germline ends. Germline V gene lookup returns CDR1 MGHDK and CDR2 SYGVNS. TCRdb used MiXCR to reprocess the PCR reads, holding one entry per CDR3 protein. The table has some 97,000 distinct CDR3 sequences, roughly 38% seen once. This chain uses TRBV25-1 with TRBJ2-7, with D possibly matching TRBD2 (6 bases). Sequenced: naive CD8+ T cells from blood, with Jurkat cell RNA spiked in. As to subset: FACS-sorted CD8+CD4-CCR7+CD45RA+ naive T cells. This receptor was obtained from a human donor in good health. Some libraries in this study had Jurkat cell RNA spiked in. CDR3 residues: CASSEWAGRSYEQYF. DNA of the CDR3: TGTGCCAGCAGTGAATGGGCGGGGCGGTCCTACGAGCAGTACTTC.